This T cell receptor beta chain appears in the sequencing data of a study of CDR3 diversity in severe acne. This clonotype was recorded at least ten times. V gave up 3 bases and J gave up 4 bases, with 13 bases separating them. CDR1 is MNHEY and CDR2 is SVGAGI in the germline V gene. The CDR3 runs 15 residues. TCRdb itself ran the PCR reads through MiXCR, one entry per CDR3 protein. The sample holds more than 85,000 distinct CDR3 sequences, about 48% seen once. The V call is TRBV6-5, the J call TRBJ1-3, with D unclear. Sample: blood. This TCR was sampled from a male donor in good health, serving as a control. The CDR3 DNA reads TGTGCCAGCAGTTATTCGGTCACCCGCGGAAACACCATATATTTT. Its translation is CASSYSVTRGNTIYF.